This TCR beta chain was sequenced during a study of beta chain features in type 1 diabetes. In its sample, this clone was seen a few times. CDR3 length equals 15 residues. V was trimmed by 9 bases and J by 0 bases, leaving 17 bases between them. Germline V gene sequence: CDR1 ENHRY, CDR2 SYGVKD. All of the isolated RNA was reverse transcribed, so expressed TCRB transcripts were sequenced. Profiling relied on immunoSEQ multiplex PCR, and the TCRdb table lists in-frame clones only, not all of them. The sample holds around 340,000 clones, roughly a fifth seen once. The chain has TRBV10-3 and TRBJ1-1; a weak D match, TRBD1 (6 bases). Sequenced material: naive CD4+ T cells from blood. This clonotype was obtained from a woman younger than 35 in good health. The CDR3 DNA sequence: TGTGCCATACAAAGTCGGGACAACATGAACACTGAAGCTTTCTTT. Residues: CAIQSRDNMNTEAFF.